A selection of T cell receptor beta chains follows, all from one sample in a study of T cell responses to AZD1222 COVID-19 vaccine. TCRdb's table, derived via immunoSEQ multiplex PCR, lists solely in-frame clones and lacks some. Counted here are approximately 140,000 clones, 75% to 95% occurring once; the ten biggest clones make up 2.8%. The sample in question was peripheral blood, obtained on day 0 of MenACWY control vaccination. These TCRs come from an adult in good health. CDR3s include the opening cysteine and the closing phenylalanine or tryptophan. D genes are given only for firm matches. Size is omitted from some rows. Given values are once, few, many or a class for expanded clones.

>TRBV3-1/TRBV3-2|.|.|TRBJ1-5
TGTGCCAGCAGCCAAGGGGGATCTGTAAATCAGCCCCAGCATTTT
CASSQGGSVNQPQHF
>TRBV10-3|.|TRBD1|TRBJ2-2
TGTGCCATCAGTGAAACAGGGGCCGGGGAGCTGTTTTTT
CAISETGAGELFF
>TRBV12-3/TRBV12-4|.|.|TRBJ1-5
TGTGCCAGCAGTTTAGGGGGAAGTCAGCCCCAGCATTTT
CASSLGGSQPQHF
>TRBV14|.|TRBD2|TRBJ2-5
TGTGCCAGCAGCCTACGACTAGCGGGAGGCCTGGTTAAAGAGACCCAGTACTTC
CASSLRLAGGLVKETQYF
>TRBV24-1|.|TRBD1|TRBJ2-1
TGTGCCACCAGTTCTCCCCAATACAGGGGCAATGAGCAGTTCTTC
CATSSPQYRGNEQFF
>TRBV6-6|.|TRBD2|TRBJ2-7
TGTGCCAGCAGTCTGACTAGCGGGGGCTCCTACGAGCAGTACTTC
CASSLTSGGSYEQYF
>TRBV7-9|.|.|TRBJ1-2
TGTGCCAGCAGCTTTGGGGCAGCCTATGGCTACACCTTC
CASSFGAAYGYTF
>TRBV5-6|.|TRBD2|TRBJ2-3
TGTGCCAGCAGACCCGGGACTAGCGGGCCCCTGGAGGATACGCAGTATTTT
CASRPGTSGPLEDTQYF
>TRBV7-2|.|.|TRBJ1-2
TGTGCCAGCACCCATAGACGGATACCTAACTATGGCTACACCTTC
CASTHRRIPNYGYTF
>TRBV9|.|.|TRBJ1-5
TGTGCCAGCAGCGTAGCCGGGGTACAGCCCCAGCATTTT
CASSVAGVQPQHF
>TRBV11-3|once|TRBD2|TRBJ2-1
TGTGCCAGCAGCTCATTCACTAGCGGGGGAGGCAATGAGCAGTTCTTC
CASSSFTSGGGNEQFF
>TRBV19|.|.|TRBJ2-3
TGTGCCAGTAGTAGTAACGGGCTAGGGGTGGATACGCAGTATTTT
CASSSNGLGVDTQYF
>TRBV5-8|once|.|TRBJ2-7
TGTGCCAGCAGCTTGGCCGGACAGCCCTACGAGCAGTACTTC
CASSLAGQPYEQYF
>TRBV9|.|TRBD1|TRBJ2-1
TGTGCCAGCAGTGTCCGGACAGGGGGCTCTGAGCAGTTCTTC
CASSVRTGGSEQFF
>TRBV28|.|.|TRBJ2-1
TGTGCCAGCAGTATCCTTTTCTATGAGCAGTTCTTC
CASSILFYEQFF
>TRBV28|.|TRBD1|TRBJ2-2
TGTGCCAGCAGTAAACCGACAGGGTCCACCGGGGAGCTGTTTTTT
CASSKPTGSTGELFF
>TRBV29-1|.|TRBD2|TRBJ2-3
TGCAGCGTAACTAGCGGGGGGGCCGAGGATACGCAGTATTTT
CSVTSGGAEDTQYF
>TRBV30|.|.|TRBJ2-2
TGTGCCTGGATGAGTGGGAAGGTCGCAGGGTTGGCCGGGGAGCTGTTTTTT
CAWMSGKVAGLAGELFF
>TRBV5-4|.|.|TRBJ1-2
TGTGCCAGCAGCCCGGACAGCTATGGCTACACCTTC
CASSPDSYGYTF
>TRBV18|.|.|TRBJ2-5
TGTGCCAGCTCACAAGGACTCGGCGAGACCCAGTACTTC
CASSQGLGETQYF
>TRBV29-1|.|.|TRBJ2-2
TGCAGCGTTGAACACCAGAACCTCACCGGGGAGCTGTTTTTT
CSVEHQNLTGELFF
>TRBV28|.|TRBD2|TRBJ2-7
TGTGCCAGCAGGCGGACTAGCTCAGAGGTCTACGAGCAGTACTTC
CASRRTSSEVYEQYF
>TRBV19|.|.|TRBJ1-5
TGTGCCAGTAGTCCCTCCCCGGGGGGGAGCAATCAGCCCCAGCATTTT
CASSPSPGGSNQPQHF
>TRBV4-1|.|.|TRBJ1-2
TGCGCCAGCAGCCGAGAAAACAGGAATGGCTACACCTTC
CASSRENRNGYTF
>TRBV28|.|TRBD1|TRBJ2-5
TGTGCCAGCAGTGCTCAGGACAGGGAGACCCAGTACTTC
CASSAQDRETQYF
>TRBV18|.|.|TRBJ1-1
TGTGCCAGCTCACCACGCAGCATGAACACTGAAGCTTTCTTT
CASSPRSMNTEAFF
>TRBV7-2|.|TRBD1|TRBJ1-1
TGTGCCAGCACAAAACAGACAGGGTATACTGAAGCTTTCTTT
CASTKQTGYTEAFF
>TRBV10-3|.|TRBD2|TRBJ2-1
TGTGCCATCAGTAGGACTAGCGGGTCTGGTTATGAGCAGTTCTTC
CAISRTSGSGYEQFF
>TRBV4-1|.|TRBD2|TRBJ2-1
TGCGCCAGCAGCCAAGACGGACTAGCGGCCTACAATGAGCAGTTCTTC
CASSQDGLAAYNEQFF
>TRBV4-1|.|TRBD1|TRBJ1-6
TGCGCCAGCAGCAATACAGGGGGATCTGACAATTCACCCCTCCACTTT
CASSNTGGSDNSPLHF
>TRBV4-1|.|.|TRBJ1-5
TGCGCCAGCAGCCAAGATGGGGTGAGGGGGGATAGCAATCAGCCCCAGCATTTT
CASSQDGVRGDSNQPQHF
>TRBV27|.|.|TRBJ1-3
TGTGCCAGCAGTTTATCTCTCGGTCGAAGATCAGGAAACACCATATATTTT
CASSLSLGRRSGNTIYF
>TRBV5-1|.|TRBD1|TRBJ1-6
TGCGCCAGCAGCTTGGGCAATTACGGACAGGGGGGAAATTCACCCCTCCACTTT
CASSLGNYGQGGNSPLHF
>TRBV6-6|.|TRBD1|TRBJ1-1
TGTGCCAGCAGCCGTCGACAGGGGGTGAACACTGAAGCTTTCTTT
CASSRRQGVNTEAFF
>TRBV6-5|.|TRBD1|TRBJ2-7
TGTGCCAGCACCAGGGGGCTAGCGAGCTCCTACGAGCAGTACTTC
CASTRGLASSYEQYF
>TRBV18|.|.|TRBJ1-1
TGTGCCAGCTCACCAGGGGCCCCCGGGAGCACTGAAGCTTTCTTT
CASSPGAPGSTEAFF
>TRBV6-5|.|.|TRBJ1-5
TGTGCCAGCAGTTACTCCCCAAAGGGCAATCAGCCCCAGCATTTT
CASSYSPKGNQPQHF
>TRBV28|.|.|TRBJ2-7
TGTGCCAGCAGTTTAAGTCTGCCCCCCAACGAGCAGTACTTC
CASSLSLPPNEQYF
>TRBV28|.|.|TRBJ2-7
TGTGCCAGCAGTTTGAAGGGCTACGAGCAGTACTTC
CASSLKGYEQYF
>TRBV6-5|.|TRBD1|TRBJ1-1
TGTGCCAGCAGTTCCGGACAGGCGAACACTGAAGCTTTCTTT
CASSSGQANTEAFF
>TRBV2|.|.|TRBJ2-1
TGTGCCAGCAGTGAAAGGAGGGGCGGTGAGCAGTTCTTC
CASSERRGGEQFF
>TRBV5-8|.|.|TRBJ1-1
TGTGCCAGCAGCTTGGAGGGGGGCCTGGTCGACACTGAAGCTTTCTTT
CASSLEGGLVDTEAFF
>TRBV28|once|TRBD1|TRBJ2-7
TGTGCCAGCAGTCCAGCCTTCACAGGGGTCATCCTCACCTACGAGCAGTACTTC
CASSPAFTGVILTYEQYF
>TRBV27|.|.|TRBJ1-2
TGTGCCAGCAGTTTATCGAGCCGGTGGGGCTACACCTTC
CASSLSSRWGYTF
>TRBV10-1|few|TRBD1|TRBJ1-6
TGCGCCAGCTCGACAGGGAATAATTCACCCCTCCACTTT
CASSTGNNSPLHF
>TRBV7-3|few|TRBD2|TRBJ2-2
TGTGCCAGCGGCCCCGGGGGGGGCACCGGGGAGCTGTTTTTT
CASGPGGGTGELFF
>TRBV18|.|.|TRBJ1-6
TGTGCCAGCTCACCTCATTGGGACCGCGGAAATTCACCCCTCCACTTT
CASSPHWDRGNSPLHF
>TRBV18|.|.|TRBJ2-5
TGTGCCAGCTCACCACCGAAGCCCGGGGCCCAGTACTTC
CASSPPKPGAQYF
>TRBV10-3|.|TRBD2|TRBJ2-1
TGTGCCATCAGTAAGGGACTAGCGGGAGGCGAAAATGAGCAGTTCTTC
CAISKGLAGGENEQFF
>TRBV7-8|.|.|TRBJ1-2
TGTGCCAGCAGCCCGGCTTTCAAGGTCGGCTATGGCTACACCTTC
CASSPAFKVGYGYTF
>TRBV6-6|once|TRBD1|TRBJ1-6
TGTGCCAGCAGTTACTCGAGGGACAGCAAGAATTCACCCCTCCACTTT
CASSYSRDSKNSPLHF
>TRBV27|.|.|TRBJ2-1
TGTGCCAGCAGTTCCTCCAGCGGTTACAATGAGCAGTTCTTC
CASSSSSGYNEQFF
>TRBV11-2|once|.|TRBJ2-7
TGTGCCAGCAGCCGGACGCACAGGGCGATCTACGAGCAGTACTTC
CASSRTHRAIYEQYF
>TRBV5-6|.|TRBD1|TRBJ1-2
TGTGCCAGCAGCTTGGCGGACAGGAACTATGGCTACACCTTC
CASSLADRNYGYTF